This paragraph reports one TCR beta chain. What it recognizes is unknown. The V gene's germline CDR1 is PRHDT and CDR2 FYEKMQ (reference sequence). Losses at the gene ends were 0 bases for V and 7 bases for J; bases not matched to a gene: 1. There are 15 residues in the CDR3. RNA was extracted and reverse transcribed into cDNA as the sequencing template. Clones were sequenced by immunoSEQ multiplex PCR, and TCRdb holds only the in-frame ones, with some missing. Here the sample spans over 150,000 clones, under 60% being singletons. The entry originates in a study of CD8+ T cells in alopecia areata. The study, taken as a whole, reports: Scalp clonality decreased significantly with tofacitinib, and so did expanded CD8+ clones among the top 100. Sharing of TCR sequences between patients (possibly for HLA-related reasons) was less clear than in mice.

Noted treatment: oral pan-JAK inhibitor, 5-10 mg twice daily. Investigators sorted PBMCs to obtain both CD4+ and CD8+ T cells. The TCR originated in a human donor with alopecia areata. V gene TRBV13 combines with J gene TRBJ2-1; 12 bases line up with TRBD2. The material sequenced was CD8+ T cells sorted from blood, taken at week 24, from a patient treated with tofacitinib. CDR3 in DNA: TGTGCCAGCAGCTTAGGACTAGCGGGGGGAAATGAGCAGTTCTTC. Its translation is CASSLGLAGGNEQFF.